The 5 T cell receptor beta chains listed next were all sequenced from one sample in a study of beta chain features in type 1 diabetes. Study-level findings and limits: Type 1 diabetes patients showed a moderate but significant shortening of TCRB CDR3s in all four CD4+ subsets.

These receptors lack a known antigen. Since all of the isolated RNA was reverse transcribed, expressed TCRB transcripts were what got sequenced. Generated by immunoSEQ multiplex PCR, the TCRdb table keeps only in-frame clones and is missing some. Of some 240,000 clones in the sample, 16% are singletons; the top ten hold approximately 0.081%. Sequencing was carried out using naive CD4+ T cells from blood. The origin of the receptors is a man aged 30 to 39 with type 1 diabetes.

The chain joins TRBV2 to TRBJ1-2; no definite D call. Trimming took 4 bases from V and 2 from J, leaving 8 bases between them. Per germline, CDR1 SNHLY and CDR2 FYNNEI. The CDR3 has 13 amino acids. CDR3 region: CASSATENYGYTF. The CDR3 coding sequence is TGTGCCAGCAGTGCGACCGAGAACTATGGCTACACCTTC. Full variable domain (rest looked up from reference TRBV2 and TRBJ1-2): EPEVTQTPSHQVTQMGQEVILRCVPISNHLYFYWYRQILGQKVEFLVSFYNNEISEKSEIFDDQFSVERPDGSNFTLKIRSTKLEDSAMYFCASSATENYGYTFGSGTRLTVV.

There are a few counts of this clone. The rearrangement uses TRBV6-5 and TRBJ1-1, with 8 bases identical to TRBD1. After removal of 7 bases from V and 8 bases from J, the junction contained 15 bases not matched to a gene. This CDR3 comprises 15 residues. Per germline, CDR1 MNHEY and CDR2 SVGAGI. In DNA form, the CDR3 reads TGTGCCAGCATCCTCTACCAAGGACAGGGAGGAGAAGCTTTCTTT. Protein product: CASILYQGQGGEAFF.

This chain links TRBV15 with TRBJ1-3, with D possibly being TRBD1 (6 bases). This CDR3 is 14 amino acids long. Germline assignment: CDR1 LNHNV and CDR2 YYDKDF (reference sequence). V lost 1 base and J 3 bases, leaving 7 bases between the germline ends. The CDR3, as DNA: TGTGCCACCAGCAGAGGGGGGCTTGGAAACACCATATATTTT. Translation gives CATSRGGLGNTIYF.

This clone was seen a handful of times. The chain couples TRBV6-5 to TRBJ2-7; no reliable D call. Trimming cost V 0 bases and J 5 bases, with 11 bases left between them. The germline CDR1 and CDR2 sequences are MNHEY and SVGAGI. There are 14 residues in the CDR3. The CDR3 nucleotides are TGTGCCAGCAGTTACTCCGTGACAAGCGACGAGCAGTACTTC. Amino acids: CASSYSVTSDEQYF.

This clone has only a few counts. J is TRBJ2-4 and V is TRBV4-3; 10 nucleotides line up with TRBD1. Germline values: CDR1 LGHNA, CDR2 YSLEER. The CDR3 loop spans 18 amino acids. Trimming took 3 bases from V and 2 from J; bases not matched to a gene: 10. CDR3 protein: CASSHQKGQGFSKNIQYF. In DNA, the CDR3 is TGCGCCAGCAGCCACCAAAAGGGACAGGGGTTCTCCAAAAACATTCAGTACTTC.